A single sample gave rise to the 18 T cell receptor beta chains below, sequenced in a study of glioma-infiltrating T cells. TCR alpha and beta CDR3 regions were amplified from RNA using iRepertoire nested multiplex PCR. One entry per CDR3 protein, called by TCRdb with MiXCR from the multiplex PCR reads. The repertoire includes roughly 350,000 distinct CDR3 sequences, around 45% of them detected once, and around 12% sits in the top ten. Specimen: glioma tissue, nonneoplastic brain tissue, or PBMCs (not recorded which). All receptors come from a human donor with low-grade glioma or glioblastoma, undergoing nonglioma brain surgery, or in good health (not recorded which).

Concerning this clonotype: A single base separates this from a much larger clone, so it may be a read error. The chain employs TRBV27 and TRBJ1-5, with 12 bases that match TRBD1. Germline assignment: CDR1 MNHEY and CDR2 SMNVEV (reference sequence). The CDR3 runs to 16 residues. The CDR3 nucleotides are TGTGGCAGCAGTTTAGGGACAGGGGGCCTCGGACAGCCCCAGCATTTT. Translated, it gives CGSSLGTGGLGQPQHF.

This clonotype was seen ten or more times. The CDR3 loop reads CASSRQGTTEAFF. The CDR3 nucleotides read TGTGCCAGCAGTCGACAGGGAACAACTGAAGCTTTCTTT. The chain uses TRBV6-2 or TRBV6-3 and TRBJ1-1; 7 bases align to TRBD1. This CDR3 has 13 amino acids. V gave up 5 bases and J gave up 5 bases; unmatched junction bases: 5. Germline V gene sequence: CDR1 MNHEY, CDR2 SVGEGT.

This clonotype was counted only a few times. This chain connects TRBV10-3 to TRBJ1-1; D is unclear. Germline CDR1 is ENHRY and CDR2 is SYGVKD. Trimming shortened V by 10 bases and J by 1 base, and 16 bases separated the two germline ends. The CDR3 length is 14 residues. The CDR3, as DNA: TGTGCCACCTTCGGAAGTGGCTCGAACACTGAAGCTTTCTTT. This gives the protein CATFGSGSNTEAFF.

The gene calls are TRBV28 and TRBJ2-3, with 9 bases lining up with TRBD2. The CDR3 runs to 16 residues. Germline CDR1 and CDR2: MDHEN and SYDVKM. The ends lost 2 bases at V and 3 bases at J; junction bases unmatched: 6. In DNA, the CDR3 is TGTGCCAGCAGTTTAATCGCGGGAGGGGTGACAGATACGCAGTATTTT. This translates into CASSLIAGGVTDTQYF.

The chain links TRBV19 to TRBJ1-1, with D uncertain. Germline V gene sequence: CDR1 LNHDA, CDR2 SQIVND (reference sequence). V was trimmed by 0 bases and J by 1 base, leaving 9 bases between them. This CDR3 is built from 15 residues. CDR3 nucleotide sequence: TGTGCCAGTAGTATAGAGGGGAGATGGAACACTGAAGCTTTCTTT. Translation: CASSIEGRWNTEAFF. Full variable domain (rest looked up from reference TRBV19 and TRBJ1-1): DGGITQSPKYLFRKEGQNVTLSCEQNLNHDAMYWYRQDPGQGLRLIYYSQIVNDFQKGDIAEGYSVSREKKESFPLTVTSAQKNPTAFYLCASSIEGRWNTEAFFGQGTRLTVV.

The V and J genes are TRBV7-2 and TRBJ2-1; TRBD2 agrees at 15 bases. The V gene's germline CDR1 is SGHTA and CDR2 FQGNSA. With V trimmed by 5 bases and J by 7 bases, 6 bases remained unmatched. The CDR3 has 16 residues. The CDR3 here is CASSPRGTSGRNEQFF. The CDR3 coding sequence is TGTGCCAGCAGCCCCCGAGGGACTAGCGGGAGGAATGAGCAGTTCTTC.

The CDR3 loop is CASSSGQEAPRQYF. The CDR3 bases are TGTGCCAGCAGTTCTGGACAGGAGGCCCCACGGCAGTACTTC. This chain links TRBV12-3 or TRBV12-4 with TRBJ2-7, with 7 bases that match TRBD1. This CDR3 comprises 14 residues. V lost 4 bases, J lost 9 bases, and 12 bases stayed unmatched.

The rearrangement joins TRBV7-2 to TRBJ2-7; D unclear. The CDR3 runs to 13 residues. CDR1 SGHTA and CDR2 FQGNSA come from the germline V gene. Trimming stripped 0 bases from V and 7 bases from J, with 10 bases between. The CDR3 bases are TGTGCCAGCAGCTTAGCGACGGTGGCGGAGCAGTACTTC. This codes for CASSLATVAEQYF.

This clonotype was picked up many times. The chain recombines TRBV24-1 with TRBJ1-1, with D tentatively TRBD1 (5 bases). The germline V gene has CDR1 KGHDR and CDR2 SFDVKD. The CDR3 is 13 amino acids. Trimming removed 3 bases at V and 1 base at J, with 5 bases between. This CDR3 is CATSDRGNTEAFF. The CDR3 DNA is TGTGCCACCAGTGATAGGGGGAACACTGAAGCTTTCTTT.

V gene TRBV15 combines with J gene TRBJ1-6, with D tentatively TRBD1 (5 bases). Between the trimmed V and J ends, which lost 2 bases and 7 bases, there was a span of 12 bases. Per germline, CDR1 LNHNV and CDR2 YYDKDF (reference sequence). The CDR3 spans 15 residues. CDR3 DNA: TGTGCCACCAGCAGACTCCGGGACGGAAATTCACCCCTCCACTTT. It codes for CATSRLRDGNSPLHF. The complete variable domain, with remaining parts taken from reference TRBV15 and TRBJ1-6, reads DAMVIQNPRYQVTQFGKPVTLSCSQTLNHNVMYWYQQKSSQAPKLLFHYYDKDFNNEADTPDNFQSRRPNTSFCFLDIRSPGLGDTAMYLCATSRLRDGNSPLHFGNGTRLTVT.

Here the CDR3 DNA reads TGCAGTGCTAGAGCCCTCCAGGGGAGGAATGAGCAGTTCTTC. This encodes CSARALQGRNEQFF. The J gene is TRBJ2-1, the V gene TRBV20-1; D might be TRBD1 or TRBD2, each matching 6 bases. This CDR3 region has 14 residues. Trimming left V 1 base short and J 7 bases short, with 14 bases between. Looked up from germline, CDR1 is DFQATT and CDR2 is SNEGSKA (reference sequence).

Concerning this clonotype: A much larger clone differs by one base, so this may be a read error. The genes are TRBV6-2 or TRBV6-3 and TRBJ2-1; TRBD1 matches at 11 bases. The CDR3 is 16 residues long. Germline CDR1 is MNHEY and CDR2 is SVGEGT. The CDR3 loop is CASSHRDRGRYNERFF. CDR3 DNA sequence: TGTGCCAGCAGTCACCGGGACAGGGGGAGGTACAATGAGCGGTTCTTC.

V gene TRBV12-3 or TRBV12-4 combines with J gene TRBJ2-5, with a possible D match to TRBD1 (6 bases). The CDR3 sequence is 14 residues long. The ends were cut back, 2 bases at V and 3 bases at J, with 10 bases in the middle. This CDR3 reads CASSLIRTEETQYF. The CDR3 nucleotides are TGTGCCAGCAGTTTAATTCGGACAGAAGAGACCCAGTACTTC.

CDR3 loop: CASSQDGGEWAGELFF. The CDR3 DNA follows: TGCGCCAGCAGCCAAGATGGGGGGGAGTGGGCCGGGGAGCTGTTTTTT. This chain connects TRBV4-3 to TRBJ2-2; TRBD2 aligns across 7 bases. The trim removed 0 bases at V and 6 bases at J, leaving 7 bases unmatched. CDR3 length: 16 residues. Germline assignment: CDR1 LGHNA and CDR2 YSLEER.

This clonotype was counted ten times or more. The CDR3 ends on some other residue instead of the conserved phenylalanine or tryptophan, so this is likely a read error. The rearrangement uses TRBV6-2 or TRBV6-3 and TRBJ1-1; possibly TRBD1 for D (6 bases). This CDR3 contains 13 residues. Germline values: CDR1 MNHEY, CDR2 SVGEGT. The V and J ends lost 7 bases and 3 bases respectively, with 12 bases between them. The chain's CDR3 is CASTLGGDTEAFL. As DNA, the CDR3 is TGTGCCAGCACCTTAGGGGGGGACACTGAAGCTTTCCTT.

This clonotype was found a few times. This chain connects TRBV7-2 to TRBJ2-7; no definite D call. Germline loops: CDR1 SGHTA, CDR2 FQGNSA. V was shortened by 5 bases and J by 2 bases, with 16 bases between the two germline ends. The CDR3 contains 15 residues. Here the CDR3 reads CASSTRRVPTYEQYF. As DNA, the CDR3 is TGTGCCAGCAGCACCAGAAGGGTCCCAACCTACGAGCAGTACTTC.

This clonotype showed up just a few times. J is TRBJ1-1 and V is TRBV28, with 8 bases that match TRBD1. Germline lookup yields CDR1 MDHEN and CDR2 SYDVKM. Unmatched junction bases numbered 7, after V lost 3 bases and J lost 7 bases. The CDR3 consists of 14 residues. CDR3 nucleotide sequence: TGTGCCAGCAGTTTGACAGGGGCTTACCTTGAAGCTTTCTTT. This encodes CASSLTGAYLEAFF.

About this clonotype: This could be a read error, since a much larger clone is one nucleotide away. CDR3 sequence (DNA): TGTGCCACGAGACCGAGGGCCGCCACTGAAGCTTTCTTT. The encoded protein is CATRPRAATEAFF. This chain links TRBV6-5 with TRBJ1-1; no firm D call. CDR3 length: 13 amino acids. Germline assignment: CDR1 MNHEY and CDR2 SVGAGI. The germline V and J ends were trimmed by 10 bases and 4 bases, with 16 bases remaining between them.